These 16 T cell receptor beta chains were all obtained from the same sample, sequenced in a study of blood T cell repertoires in COVID-19. Clones were sequenced by immunoSEQ multiplex PCR, and TCRdb holds only the in-frame ones, with some missing. Of about 300,000 clones detected, 70% to 90% appear once; the ten largest clones hold about 8.6%. The sample consisted of peripheral blood. These receptors originate from a man younger than 30 with active or convalescent COVID-19.

The gene calls are TRBV25-1 and TRBJ2-2; 8 nucleotides line up with TRBD1. V lost 2 bases, J lost 7 bases, and 6 bases stayed unmatched. The germline V gene encodes CDR1 MGHDK and CDR2 SYGVNS. The CDR3 is 15 amino acids. The DNA for the CDR3 is TGTGCCAGCAGTGAACCGGACAGGGCGAGCGGGGAGCTGTTTTTT. Its translation is CASSEPDRASGELFF.

This clone was seen a handful of times. V usage is TRBV6-2 or TRBV6-3 and J usage is TRBJ2-5, with 14 bases matching TRBD2. Germline V gene lookup returns CDR1 MNHEY and CDR2 SVGEGT. This CDR3 spans 15 amino acids. Unmatched junction bases numbered 0, after V lost 4 bases and J lost 2 bases. CDR3 DNA: TGTGCCAGCAGTTGGACTAGCGGGGGGCAAGAGACCCAGTACTTC. This translates into CASSWTSGGQETQYF.

The J gene is TRBJ1-4, the V gene TRBV19; 8 bases align to TRBD1. Germline V gives CDR1 LNHDA, CDR2 SQIVND (reference sequence). The junction had 11 bases not matched to a gene; V was cut back by 10 bases and J by 7 bases. CDR3 length equals 14 residues. CDR3 protein: CANTTGAETEKLFF. CDR3 DNA sequence: TGTGCCAATACGACAGGGGCAGAGACTGAAAAACTGTTTTTT.

This sequence joins TRBV7-8 and TRBJ1-2; unclear D gene. The length of the CDR3 is 16 residues. The ends were cut back, 0 bases at V and 7 bases at J, with 18 bases in the middle. The germline V gene has CDR1 SGHVS and CDR2 FQNEAQ. The CDR3 loop is CASSLAPYEEGGGYTF. The DNA of the CDR3 is TGTGCCAGCAGCTTAGCCCCTTATGAGGAGGGCGGTGGCTACACCTTC. The variable domain in full, with the rest retrieved from reference TRBV7-8 and TRBJ1-2, is GAGVSQSPRYKVAKRGQDVALRCDPISGHVSLFWYQQALGQGPEFLTYFQNEAQLDKSGLPSDRFFAERPEGSVSTLKIQRTQQEDSAVYLCASSLAPYEEGGGYTFGSGTRLTVV.

The chain couples TRBV4-1 to TRBJ1-1; maybe TRBD1 (5 bases). Germline values: CDR1 MGHRA, CDR2 YSYEKL. The V gene lost 4 bases and the J gene lost 0 bases, with 15 bases spanning the gap. This CDR3 has 16 residues. DNA of the CDR3: TGCGCCAGCAGCCCTGGGGGAGGAGGGCTGAACACTGAAGCTTTCTTT. This encodes CASSPGGGGLNTEAFF.

V gene TRBV2 combines with J gene TRBJ1-2; D unresolved. Trimming cost V 6 bases and J 0 bases, with 20 bases left between them. The CDR3 is made up of 17 amino acids. Germline assignment: CDR1 SNHLY and CDR2 FYNNEI. The CDR3 sequence is CASSSGLLLPTNYGYTF. CDR3 DNA: TGTGCCAGCAGCTCAGGTCTGCTTCTCCCAACTAACTATGGCTACACCTTC.

V and J are TRBV27 and TRBJ2-3, with D possibly being TRBD1 (6 bases). This CDR3 has 14 amino acids. The germline V and J ends were trimmed by 4 bases and 5 bases, with 13 bases remaining between them. CDR1 is MNHEY, CDR2 SMNVEV, per germline (reference sequence). In DNA, the CDR3 is TGTGCCAGCAGTTCACCGACAGGCGGAGATACGCAGTATTTT. Translated, it gives CASSSPTGGDTQYF.

This sequence joins TRBV2 and TRBJ1-4; 7 bases line up with TRBD1. The germline V gene encodes CDR1 SNHLY and CDR2 FYNNEI. This CDR3 has 14 residues. The V segment lost 5 bases and the J segment 8 bases; nucleotides outside the gene matches: 8. The CDR3 DNA sequence: TGTGCCAGCAGTCCCGGGACAGTAGGGGAAAAACTGTTTTTT. Its protein is CASSPGTVGEKLFF.

This chain connects TRBV7-2 to TRBJ2-5, with a possible D match to TRBD2 (6 bases). The germline V gene encodes CDR1 SGHTA and CDR2 FQGNSA. V lost 2 bases to trimming and J lost 4 bases, with 17 bases between them. This CDR3 is 16 amino acids long. CDR3 DNA sequence: TGTGCCAGCAGCTTAATGGCGGGGAGAGGGTCAGAGACCCAGTACTTC. Translated: CASSLMAGRGSETQYF.

This clone was counted only a few times. The J gene is TRBJ1-5, the V gene TRBV19; D might be TRBD1 (6 bases). The CDR3 sequence is 15 residues long. The germline V gene encodes CDR1 LNHDA and CDR2 SQIVND (reference sequence). With 7 bases removed from V and 0 bases from J, the gap between germline ends came to 13 bases. In nucleotides, the CDR3 is TGTGCCAGTACCCCTAAGGGACATAGCAATCAGCCCCAGCATTTT. It is translated as CASTPKGHSNQPQHF.

This clone was seen a few times. The gene calls are TRBV25-1 and TRBJ2-7; maybe TRBD1 (5 bases). CDR3 size: 16 residues. Germline V gene sequence: CDR1 MGHDK, CDR2 SYGVNS. Trimming left V 4 bases short and J 0 bases short, with 16 bases between. The CDR3 here is CASSAGPVGNSYEQYF. DNA of the CDR3: TGTGCCAGCAGTGCAGGGCCCGTGGGGAACTCCTACGAGCAGTACTTC.

The V and J genes are TRBV5-4 and TRBJ2-1; TRBD2 matches at 10 bases. The CDR3 consists of 16 residues. Germline CDR1 reads SGHNT; CDR2 reads YYREEE (reference sequence). V shed 4 bases and J 5 bases; nucleotides not matched to a gene: 9. CDR3 coding DNA: TGTGCCAGCAGCACTGGTAGCGGGGGGTACCACAATGAGCAGTTCTTC. Residues: CASSTGSGGYHNEQFF. Drawing the rest from reference TRBV5-4 and TRBJ2-1, the complete variable domain is ETGVTQSPTHLIKTRGQQVTLRCSSQSGHNTVSWYQQALGQGPQFIFQYYREEENGRGNFPPRFSGLQFPNYSSELNVNALELDDSALYLCASSTGSGGYHNEQFFGPGTRLTVL.

The chain is built from TRBV10-3 and TRBJ2-2, with 10 bases lining up with TRBD1. The CDR3 covers 15 residues. CDR1 ENHRY and CDR2 SYGVKD come from the germline V gene. The junction had 2 bases not matched to a gene; V was cut back by 2 bases and J by 5 bases. CDR3 nucleotides: TGTGCCATCAGTGAGCCGGGACAGGGGACCGGGGAGCTGTTTTTT. The encoded protein is CAISEPGQGTGELFF.

This clone has a single count. V usage is TRBV14 and J usage is TRBJ1-1; a possible D gene is TRBD1 (6 bases). Trimming removed 0 bases from V and 0 bases from J, with 17 bases in between. CDR1 and CDR2 (germline): SGHDN, FVKESK. CDR3 length: 18 amino acids. The CDR3 region has the DNA TGTGCCAGCAGCCAAGACGGACAGCGCAGATTAATGAACACTGAAGCTTTCTTT. It yields the protein CASSQDGQRRLMNTEAFF.

The gene calls are TRBV12-5 and TRBJ2-1; no definite D call. The CDR3 is made up of 14 amino acids. From germline, CDR1 is LGHNT and CDR2 FRNRAP. V lost 2 bases and J lost 7, with 12 bases in between. CDR3 in DNA: TGTGCTAGTGGTTTGTACTACACCGGGAATGAGCAGTTCTTC. This sequence encodes CASGLYYTGNEQFF.

The chain employs TRBV27 and TRBJ2-3; perhaps TRBD2 as D (6 bases). This CDR3 comprises 17 residues. V gave up 4 bases and J gave up 5 bases, with 22 bases separating them. The germline gives CDR1 MNHEY, CDR2 SMNVEV (reference sequence). CDR3 in DNA: TGTGCCAGCAGTTCCGCACTCCGGGGGTCGCACAAAGATACGCAGTATTTT. It codes for CASSSALRGSHKDTQYF.